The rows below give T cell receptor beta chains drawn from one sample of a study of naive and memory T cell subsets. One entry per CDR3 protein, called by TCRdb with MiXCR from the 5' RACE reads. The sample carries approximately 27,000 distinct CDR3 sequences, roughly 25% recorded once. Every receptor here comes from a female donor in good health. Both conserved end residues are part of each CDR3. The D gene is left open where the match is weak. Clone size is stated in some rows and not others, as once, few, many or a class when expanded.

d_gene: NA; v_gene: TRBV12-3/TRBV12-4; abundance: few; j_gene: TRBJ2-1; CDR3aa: CASRGYEQFF; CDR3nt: TGTGCCAGTCGGGGGTATGAGCAGTTCTTC
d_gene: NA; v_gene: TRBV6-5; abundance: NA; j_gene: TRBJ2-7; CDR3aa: CASSYSHSRSYEQYF; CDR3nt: TGTGCCAGCAGTTACAGTCACAGCCGATCCTACGAGCAGTACTTC
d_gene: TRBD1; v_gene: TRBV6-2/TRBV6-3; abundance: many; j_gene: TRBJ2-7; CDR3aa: CASIQGAGSYEQYF; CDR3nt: TGTGCCAGCATCCAGGGGGCAGGGTCCTACGAGCAGTACTTC
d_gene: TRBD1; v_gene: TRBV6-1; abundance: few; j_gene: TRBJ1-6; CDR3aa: CASSADRGISMPSPLHF; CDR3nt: TGTGCCAGCAGTGCGGACAGGGGGATTTCAATGCCCTCACCCCTCCACTTT
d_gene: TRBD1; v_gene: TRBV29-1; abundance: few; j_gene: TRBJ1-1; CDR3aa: CSAQGGDPMNTEAFF; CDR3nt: TGCAGCGCCCAGGGGGGGGATCCTATGAACACTGAAGCTTTCTTT
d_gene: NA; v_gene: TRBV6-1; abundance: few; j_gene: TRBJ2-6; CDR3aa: CASSESTSGANVLTF; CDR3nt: TGTGCCAGCAGTGAAAGCACATCTGGGGCCAACGTCCTGACTTTC
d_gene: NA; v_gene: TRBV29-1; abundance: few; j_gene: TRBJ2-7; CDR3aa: CSVAAELSYEQYF; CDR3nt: TGCAGCGTTGCGGCAGAACTCTCCTACGAGCAGTACTTC
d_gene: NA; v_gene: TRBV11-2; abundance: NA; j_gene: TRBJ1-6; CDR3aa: CASSLVDFSPLHF; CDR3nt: TGTGCCAGCAGCTTAGTGGATTTTTCACCCCTCCACTTT
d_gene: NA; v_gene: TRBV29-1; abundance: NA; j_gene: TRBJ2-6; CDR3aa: CSPKWIKASGANVLTF; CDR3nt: TGCAGCCCCAAGTGGATAAAGGCCTCTGGGGCCAACGTCCTGACTTTC
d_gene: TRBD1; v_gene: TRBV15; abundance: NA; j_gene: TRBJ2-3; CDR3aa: CATSIQTGGGDTQYF; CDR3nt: TGTGCCACCAGCATCCAAACAGGGGGCGGAGATACGCAGTATTTT
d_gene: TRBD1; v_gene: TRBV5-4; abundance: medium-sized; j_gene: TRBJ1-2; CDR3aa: CASSLAGGQGAFNYGYTF; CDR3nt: TGTGCCAGCAGCTTGGCGGGGGGACAGGGAGCCTTTAACTATGGCTACACCTTC
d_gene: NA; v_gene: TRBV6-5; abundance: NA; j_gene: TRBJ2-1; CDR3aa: CASSFGGEQFF; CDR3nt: TGTGCCAGCAGTTTTGGGGGTGAGCAGTTCTTC
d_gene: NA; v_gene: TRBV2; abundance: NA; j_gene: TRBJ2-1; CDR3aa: CASSERAYNEQFF; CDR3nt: TGTGCCAGCAGTGAAAGGGCCTACAATGAGCAGTTCTTC
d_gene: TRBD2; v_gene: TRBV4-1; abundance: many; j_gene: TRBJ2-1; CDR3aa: CASRLPGGSPNEQFF; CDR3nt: TGCGCCAGCAGACTTCCGGGCGGGAGTCCCAATGAGCAGTTCTTC
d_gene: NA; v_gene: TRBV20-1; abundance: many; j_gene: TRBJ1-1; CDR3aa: CSAKTGGNTEAFF; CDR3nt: TGCAGTGCTAAGACAGGCGGGAACACTGAAGCTTTCTTT
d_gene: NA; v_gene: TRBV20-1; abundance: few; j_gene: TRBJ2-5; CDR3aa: CSASQAEETQYF; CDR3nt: TGCAGTGCTAGCCAGGCAGAAGAGACCCAGTACTTC
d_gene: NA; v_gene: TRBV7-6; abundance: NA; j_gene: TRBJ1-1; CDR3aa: CASSLTGNTEAFF; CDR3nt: TGTGCCAGCAGCTTAACAGGGAACACTGAAGCTTTCTTT
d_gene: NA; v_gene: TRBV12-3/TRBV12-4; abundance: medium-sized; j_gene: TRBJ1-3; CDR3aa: CAGRQAAGNTIYF; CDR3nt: TGTGCCGGACGACAGGCTGCTGGAAACACCATATATTTT
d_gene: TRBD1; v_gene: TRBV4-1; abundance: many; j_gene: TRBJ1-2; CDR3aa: CASSQNRGSYGYTF; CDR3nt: TGCGCCAGCAGCCAAAACAGGGGTAGCTATGGCTACACCTTC
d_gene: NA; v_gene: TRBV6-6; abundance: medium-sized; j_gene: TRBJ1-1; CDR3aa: CASSPFGGLLNTEAFF; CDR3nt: TGTGCCAGCAGCCCATTCGGAGGACTGTTAAACACTGAAGCTTTCTTT
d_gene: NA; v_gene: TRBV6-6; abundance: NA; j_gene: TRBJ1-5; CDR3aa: CASSYGSNQPQHF; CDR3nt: TGTGCCAGCAGTTACGGCAGCAATCAGCCCCAGCATTTT
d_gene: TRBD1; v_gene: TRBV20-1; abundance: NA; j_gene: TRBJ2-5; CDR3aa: CSAPGGVVETQYF; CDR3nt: TGCAGTGCTCCAGGGGGCGTAGTCGAGACCCAGTACTTC
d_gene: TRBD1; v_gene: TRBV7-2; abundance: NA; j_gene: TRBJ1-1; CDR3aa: CASSRQGADTEAFF; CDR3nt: TGTGCCAGCAGCCGACAGGGGGCGGACACTGAAGCTTTCTTT
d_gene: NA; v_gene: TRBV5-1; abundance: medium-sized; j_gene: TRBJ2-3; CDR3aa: CASSLEGGGTDTQYF; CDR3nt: TGCGCCAGCAGCTTGGAGGGGGGAGGCACAGATACGCAGTATTTT
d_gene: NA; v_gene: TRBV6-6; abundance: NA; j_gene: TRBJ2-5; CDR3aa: CASSYSKETQYF; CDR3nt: TGTGCCAGCAGTTACTCGAAAGAGACCCAGTACTTC
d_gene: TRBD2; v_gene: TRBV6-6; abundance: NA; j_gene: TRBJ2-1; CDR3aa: CASSSSGVAGGGEQFF; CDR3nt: TGTGCCAGCAGTTCTAGCGGGGTAGCGGGGGGAGGTGAGCAGTTCTTC
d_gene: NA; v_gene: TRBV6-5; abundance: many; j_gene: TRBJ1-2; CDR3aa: CASSYGAVNYGYTF; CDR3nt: TGTGCCAGCAGTTACGGCGCAGTCAACTATGGCTACACCTTC
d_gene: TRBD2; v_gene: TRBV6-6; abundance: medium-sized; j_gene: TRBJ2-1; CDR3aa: CASSSSGAEQFF; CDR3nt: TGTGCCAGCAGTTCTAGCGGGGCTGAGCAGTTCTTC
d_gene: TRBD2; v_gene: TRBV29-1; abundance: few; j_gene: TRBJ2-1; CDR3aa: CSGGSNEQFF; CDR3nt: TGCAGCGGCGGGAGTAATGAGCAGTTCTTC
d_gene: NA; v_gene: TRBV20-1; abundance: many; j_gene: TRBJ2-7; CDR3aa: CSASLLSYEQYF; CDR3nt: TGCAGTGCTAGCTTGCTGTCCTACGAGCAGTACTTC
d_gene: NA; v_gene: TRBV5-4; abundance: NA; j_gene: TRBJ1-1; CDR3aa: CASSLAPVNTEAFF; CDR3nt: TGTGCCAGCAGCTTGGCCCCGGTGAACACTGAAGCTTTCTTT
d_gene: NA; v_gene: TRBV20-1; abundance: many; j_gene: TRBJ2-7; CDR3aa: CSASLINSYEQYF; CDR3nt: TGCAGTGCTAGCTTGATTAACAGCTACGAGCAGTACTTC
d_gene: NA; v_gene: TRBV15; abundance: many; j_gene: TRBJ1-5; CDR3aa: CATSRKTGMGNQPQHF; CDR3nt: TGTGCCACCAGCAGAAAAACAGGAATGGGAAATCAGCCCCAGCATTTT
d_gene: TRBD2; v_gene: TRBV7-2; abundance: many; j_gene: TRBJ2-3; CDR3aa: CASSYMAGGGTDTQYF; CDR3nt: TGTGCCAGCAGCTATATGGCGGGAGGGGGCACAGATACGCAGTATTTT
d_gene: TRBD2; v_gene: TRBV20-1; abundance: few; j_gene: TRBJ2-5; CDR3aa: CSGFWSGGHQETQYF; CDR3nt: TGCAGTGGGTTCTGGAGCGGGGGACACCAAGAGACCCAGTACTTC
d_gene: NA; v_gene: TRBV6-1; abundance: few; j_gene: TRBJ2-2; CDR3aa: CAILTVVELFF; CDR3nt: TGTGCCATCCTGACGGTGGTTGAGCTGTTTTTT
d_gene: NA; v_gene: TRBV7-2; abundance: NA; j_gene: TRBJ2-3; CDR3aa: CASSWTAAQYF; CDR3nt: TGTGCCAGCAGCTGGACAGCTGCACAGTATTTT
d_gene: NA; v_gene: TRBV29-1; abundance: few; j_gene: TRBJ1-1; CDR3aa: CSVDLRATEAFF; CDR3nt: TGCAGCGTCGATTTAAGGGCCACTGAAGCTTTCTTT
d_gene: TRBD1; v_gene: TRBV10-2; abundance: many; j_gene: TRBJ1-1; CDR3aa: CASVNRGGNTEAFF; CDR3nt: TGCGCCAGCGTAAACAGGGGAGGGAACACTGAAGCTTTCTTT
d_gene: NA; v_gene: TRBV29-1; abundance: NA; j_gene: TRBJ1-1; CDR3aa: CSVNSGDPKKAGFF; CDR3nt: TGCAGCGTTAATTCAGGCGACCCTAAAAAAGCAGGTTTCTTT
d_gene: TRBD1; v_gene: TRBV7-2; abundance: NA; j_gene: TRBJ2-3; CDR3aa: CASSPDRGRTDTQYF; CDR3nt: TGTGCCAGCAGCCCAGACAGGGGGAGGACAGATACGCAGTATTTT
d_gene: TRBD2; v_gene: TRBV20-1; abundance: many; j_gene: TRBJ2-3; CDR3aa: CSARLAGLVDTQYF; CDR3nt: TGCAGTGCCAGACTAGCGGGCCTTGTTGATACGCAGTATTTT
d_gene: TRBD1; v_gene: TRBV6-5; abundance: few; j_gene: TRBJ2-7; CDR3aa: CAARGQGFSEQYF; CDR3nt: TGTGCCGCGCGAGGACAGGGATTCTCCGAGCAGTACTTC
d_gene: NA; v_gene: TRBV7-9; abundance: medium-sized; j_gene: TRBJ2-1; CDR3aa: CASSSALVSEQFF; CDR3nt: TGTGCCAGCAGCTCCGCGTTGGTGAGTGAGCAGTTCTTC
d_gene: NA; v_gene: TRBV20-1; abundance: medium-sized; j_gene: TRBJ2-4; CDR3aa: CSARQEAKNIQYF; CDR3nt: TGCAGTGCTAGACAGGAAGCCAAAAACATTCAGTACTTC
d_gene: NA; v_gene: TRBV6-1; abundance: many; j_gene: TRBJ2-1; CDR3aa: CASKYGGFNEQFF; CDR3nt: TGTGCCAGCAAGTACGGCGGGTTCAATGAGCAGTTCTTC